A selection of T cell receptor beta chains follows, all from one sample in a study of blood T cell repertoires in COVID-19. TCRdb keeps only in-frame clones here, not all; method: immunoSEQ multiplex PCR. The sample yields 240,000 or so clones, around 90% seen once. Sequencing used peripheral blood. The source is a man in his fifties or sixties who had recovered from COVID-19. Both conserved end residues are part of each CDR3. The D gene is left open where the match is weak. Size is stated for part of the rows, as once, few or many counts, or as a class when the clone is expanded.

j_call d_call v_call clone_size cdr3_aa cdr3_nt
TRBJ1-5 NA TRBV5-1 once CASRLNSNQPQHF TGCGCCAGCAGACTGAATAGCAATCAGCCCCAGCATTTT
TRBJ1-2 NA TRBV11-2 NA CASSLGTPGTF TGTGCCAGCAGCTTAGGAACCCCCGGCACCTTC
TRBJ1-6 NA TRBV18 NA CASSPSLTGLNSPLHF TGTGCCAGCTCGCCATCGTTGACAGGCCTAAATTCACCCCTCCACTTT
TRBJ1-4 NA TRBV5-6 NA CASRRTNEKLFF TGTGCCAGCAGGAGGACTAATGAAAAACTGTTTTTT
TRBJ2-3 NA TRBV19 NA CASSITGTSTDTQYF TGTGCCAGTAGTATAACTGGGACTAGCACAGATACGCAGTATTTT
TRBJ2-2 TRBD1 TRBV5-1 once CASSSGQPNTGELFF TGCGCCAGCAGCTCGGGACAGCCGAACACCGGGGAGCTGTTTTTT
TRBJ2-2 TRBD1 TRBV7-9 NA CASSSPWTGGNTGELFF TGTGCCAGCAGCTCCCCCTGGACAGGGGGCAATACCGGGGAGCTGTTTTTT
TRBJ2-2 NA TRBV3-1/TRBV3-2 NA CASSQEGRNTGELFF TGTGCCAGCAGCCAAGAAGGGAGGAACACCGGGGAGCTGTTTTTT
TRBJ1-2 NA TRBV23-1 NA CASSQRTRNYGYTF TGCGCCAGCAGTCAGAGGACTAGAAACTATGGCTACACCTTC
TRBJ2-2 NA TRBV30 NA CAWGSHRRNTGELFF TGTGCCTGGGGAAGCCACAGGCGGAACACCGGGGAGCTGTTTTTT
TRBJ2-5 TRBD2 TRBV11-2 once CASSLGASGTTQETQYF TGTGCCAGCAGCTTAGGGGCTTCCGGGACTACTCAAGAGACCCAGTACTTC
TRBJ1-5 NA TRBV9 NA CASSVGQSSNQPQHF TGTGCCAGCAGCGTAGGACAGAGTAGCAATCAGCCCCAGCATTTT
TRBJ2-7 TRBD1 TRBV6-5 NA CASSYDSGTAYEQYF TGTGCCAGCAGTTACGATTCCGGGACAGCCTACGAGCAGTACTTC
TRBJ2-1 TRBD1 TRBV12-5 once CASGSRTVTGSRFNIVNEQFF TGTGCTAGTGGTTCGCGAACAGTGACAGGGTCGAGGTTTAACATAGTGAATGAGCAGTTCTTC
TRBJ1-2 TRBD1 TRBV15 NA CATSREGQGLYGYTF TGTGCCACCAGCAGGGAGGGACAGGGTCTCTATGGCTACACCTTC
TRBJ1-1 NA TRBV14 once CASSDTGTRLAEAFF TGTGCCAGCAGCGATACCGGGACAAGGCTCGCTGAAGCTTTCTTT
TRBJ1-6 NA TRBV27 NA CASSSRTVNSPLHF TGTGCCAGCAGTTCAAGGACAGTAAATTCACCCCTCCACTTT
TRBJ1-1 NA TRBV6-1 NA CASSDWRLNTEAFF TGTGCCAGCAGTGATTGGAGGTTGAACACTGAAGCTTTCTTT
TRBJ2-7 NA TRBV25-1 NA CASSDHRTFVMSEQYF TGTGCCAGCAGTGACCACAGGACATTCGTAATGTCGGAGCAGTACTTC
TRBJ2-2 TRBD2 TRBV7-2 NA CASSLRRIAGGRIGELFF TGTGCCAGCAGCCTGAGGCGAATAGCGGGGGGGCGGATCGGGGAGCTGTTTTTT
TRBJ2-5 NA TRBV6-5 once CASGRNGGGETQYF TGTGCCAGCGGCCGAAACGGGGGTGGAGAGACCCAGTACTTC
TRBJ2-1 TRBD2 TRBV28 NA CASIGLGDYNEQFF TGTGCCAGCATCGGACTAGGGGACTACAATGAGCAGTTCTTC
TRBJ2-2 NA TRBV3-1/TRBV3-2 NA CASSQGDYKGAGELFF TGTGCCAGCAGCCAAGGAGACTACAAGGGCGCCGGGGAGCTGTTTTTT
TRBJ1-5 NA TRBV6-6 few CASSRGRGSQPQHF TGTGCCAGCAGTCGTGGTAGGGGCAGCCAGCCCCAGCATTTT
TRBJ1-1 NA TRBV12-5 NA CASAIPQGHTEAFF TGTGCTAGTGCCATCCCCCAGGGCCACACTGAAGCTTTCTTT
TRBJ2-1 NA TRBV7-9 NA CASSPPQGTYRNEQFF TGTGCCAGCAGCCCACCCCAAGGGACATACCGCAATGAGCAGTTCTTC
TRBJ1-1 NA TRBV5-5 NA CASPWRGKFKPEAFF TGTGCCAGCCCCTGGCGGGGCAAATTCAAACCTGAAGCTTTCTTT
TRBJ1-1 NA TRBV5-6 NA CASSFRPQGTEAFF TGTGCCAGCAGCTTTAGACCCCAGGGGACTGAAGCTTTCTTT
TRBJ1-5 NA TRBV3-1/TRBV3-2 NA CASSQGGQAVQPQHF TGTGCCAGCAGCCAAGGTGGGCAGGCTGTTCAGCCCCAGCATTTT
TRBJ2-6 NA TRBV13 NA CASSRSGANVLTF TGTGCCAGCAGCCGGTCTGGGGCCAACGTCCTGACTTTC
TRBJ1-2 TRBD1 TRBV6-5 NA CATPGQGNYGYTF TGTGCCACCCCGGGACAGGGAAACTATGGCTACACCTTC
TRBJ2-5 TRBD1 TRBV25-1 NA CASSELGTVRETQYF TGTGCCAGCAGTGAACTCGGGACAGTAAGAGAGACCCAGTACTTC
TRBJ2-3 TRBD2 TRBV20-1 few CSASRLVAGPADTQYF TGCAGTGCTAGTCGCCTTGTAGCGGGGCCGGCGGATACGCAGTATTTT
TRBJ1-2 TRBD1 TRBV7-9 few CASSLETGVGYTF TGTGCCAGCAGCTTAGAGACAGGGGTCGGCTACACCTTC
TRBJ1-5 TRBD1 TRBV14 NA CASSQGQGLQPQHF TGTGCCAGCAGCCAAGGACAGGGGCTTCAGCCCCAGCATTTT
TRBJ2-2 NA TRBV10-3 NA CASTRAGTGELFF TGTGCCAGCACGAGGGCTGGCACCGGGGAGCTGTTTTTT
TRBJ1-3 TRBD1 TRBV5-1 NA CASTRTGPYSGNTIYF TGCGCCAGCACCCGGACAGGGCCCTACTCTGGAAACACCATATATTTT
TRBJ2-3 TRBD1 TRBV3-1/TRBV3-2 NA CASSQVALSGTGVGTDTQYF TGTGCCAGCAGCCAAGTGGCCCTTTCGGGGACAGGGGTTGGCACAGATACGCAGTATTTT
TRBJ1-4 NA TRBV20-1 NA CSASAGANEKLFF TGCAGTGCTAGTGCCGGGGCTAATGAAAAACTGTTTTTT
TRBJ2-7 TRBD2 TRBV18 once CASSHGTSYEQYF TGTGCCAGCTCACACGGGACTAGCTACGAGCAGTACTTC
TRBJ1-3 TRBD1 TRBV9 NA CASSSRDRGWSSGNTIYF TGTGCCAGCAGCTCCCGGGACAGGGGGTGGTCGTCTGGAAACACCATATATTTT
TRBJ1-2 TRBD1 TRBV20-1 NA CSASFRDSELSPKGLYGYTF TGCAGTGCTAGTTTCCGGGACAGTGAACTATCCCCCAAGGGGTTATATGGCTACACCTTC
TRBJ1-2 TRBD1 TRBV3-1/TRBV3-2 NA CASSRDWTGMDGGYTF TGTGCCAGCAGCCGAGACTGGACAGGGATGGATGGTGGCTACACCTTC
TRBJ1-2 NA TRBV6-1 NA CASSESGVGYTF TGTGCCAGCAGTGAATCCGGGGTGGGCTACACCTTC
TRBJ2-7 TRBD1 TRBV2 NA CASSESGQGAFEQYF TGTGCCAGCAGTGAATCGGGACAGGGGGCCTTCGAGCAGTACTTC
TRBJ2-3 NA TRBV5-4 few CASSLGLARGDTQYF TGTGCCAGCAGCTTGGGGCTTGCAAGAGGAGATACGCAGTATTTT
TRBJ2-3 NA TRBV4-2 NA CASSLQAGSSDTQYF TGTGCCAGCAGCCTCCAAGCGGGCAGCTCCGATACGCAGTATTTT
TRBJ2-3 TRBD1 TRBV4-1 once CASSHPGTGGGDTQYF TGCGCCAGCAGCCATCCGGGGACAGGGGGGGGAGATACGCAGTATTTT
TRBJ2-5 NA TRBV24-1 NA CATSDPERPVKETQYF TGTGCCACCAGTGACCCTGAGAGGCCCGTCAAAGAGACCCAGTACTTC
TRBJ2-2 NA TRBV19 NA CASSTSGNTGELFF TGTGCCAGTAGTACCAGCGGGAACACCGGGGAGCTGTTTTTT
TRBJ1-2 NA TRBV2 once CASSEQTGSYGYTF TGTGCCAGCAGTGAACAGACGGGTAGCTATGGCTACACCTTC
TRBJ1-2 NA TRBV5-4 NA CASSFRGGGSYGYTF TGTGCCAGCAGCTTTCGGGGAGGGGGATCTTATGGCTACACCTTC
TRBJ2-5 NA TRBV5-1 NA CASSFGRGETQYF TGCGCCAGCAGCTTTGGCAGGGGAGAGACCCAGTACTTC